The 10 T cell receptor beta chains in this list originate from one sample, sequenced in a study of CD8 T cells in ankylosing spondylitis. TCRdb re-derived calls from the 5' RACE reads in MiXCR, one entry per CDR3 protein. The data hold roughly 700,000 distinct CDR3 sequences, with roughly 19% observed a single time. General study points: Roughly eight highly homologous variants made up a TCR beta motif, and this motif appeared characteristic of ankylosing spondylitis blood.

The antigens of these receptors remain unknown. The sample consisted of blood, either unsorted or a sorted T cell fraction (not recorded which). Source of these receptors: a male donor with ankylosing spondylitis.

This CDR3 is CASSERARNTGELFF. CDR3 nucleotide sequence: TGTGCCAGCAGTGAACGGGCAAGAAACACCGGGGAGCTGTTTTTT. J is TRBJ2-2 and V is TRBV21-1. TRBV21-1 is annotated as a pseudogene. The CDR3 runs to 15 residues.

This clonotype was seen a few times. This chain connects TRBV5-1 to TRBJ2-3; 7 nucleotides line up with TRBD1. Losses at the gene ends were 4 bases for V and 2 bases for J; bases not matched to a gene: 4. The CDR3 extends over 14 amino acids. Looked up from germline, CDR1 is SGHRS and CDR2 is YFSETQ. Here the CDR3 reads CASSIQGFTDTQYF. CDR3 DNA: TGCGCCAGCAGCATACAGGGGTTCACAGATACGCAGTATTTT.

This clonotype was counted between two and nine times. The rearrangement uses TRBV20-1 and TRBJ1-1; D gene uncertain. Germline CDR1 and CDR2: DFQATT and SNEGSKA (reference sequence). V shed 5 bases and J shed 1 base, with 14 bases lying between them. The CDR3 covers 14 residues. The CDR3 spells CSARVVGSNTEAFF. The CDR3 DNA reads TGCAGTGCTCGGGTCGTGGGGTCGAACACTGAAGCTTTCTTT.

The CDR3 protein is CSARRVPHGLAAGNNEQFF. CDR3 nucleotide sequence: TGCAGTGCTAGACGGGTGCCCCACGGCCTAGCGGCAGGAAACAATGAGCAGTTCTTC. The rearrangement uses TRBV20-1 and TRBJ2-1; 7 positions agree with TRBD2. Germline lookup yields CDR1 DFQATT and CDR2 SNEGSKA (reference sequence). Trimming cost V 2 bases and J 5 bases; bases outside gene matches: 21. CDR3 length: 19 residues.

V gene TRBV4-1 combines with J gene TRBJ2-3; D is undetermined. Trimming removed 1 base from V and 2 bases from J, with 19 bases in between. Germline loops: CDR1 MGHRA, CDR2 YSYEKL. CDR3 size: 18 residues. CDR3 residues: CASSQGDMKVKYTDTQYF. CDR3 coding DNA: TGCGCCAGCAGCCAAGGGGATATGAAAGTAAAGTACACAGATACGCAGTATTTT.

This clonotype was detected a few times. The chain carries TRBV29-1 and TRBJ1-3, with D possibly being TRBD1 (5 bases). The CDR3 contains 14 residues. With 7 bases removed from V and 0 bases from J, the gap between germline ends came to 13 bases. Looked up from germline, CDR1 is SQVTM and CDR2 is ANQGSEA. CDR3 region: CSGMGPLSGNTIYF. The CDR3, as DNA: TGCAGCGGTATGGGACCGCTCTCTGGAAACACCATATATTTT. The full variable domain, completed using reference TRBV29-1 and TRBJ1-3, is SAVISQKPSRDICQRGTSLTIQCQVDSQVTMMFWYRQQPGQSLTLIATANQGSEATYESGFVIDKFPISRPNLTFSTLTVSNMSPEDSSIYLCSGMGPLSGNTIYFGEGSWLTVV.

The gene calls are TRBV20-1 and TRBJ2-7; TRBD1 agrees at 8 bases. J was trimmed by 0 bases and V by 0 bases; bases with no gene match: 4. Germline values: CDR1 DFQATT, CDR2 SNEGSKA (reference sequence). The CDR3 has 15 residues. The CDR3 loop is CSARDRGPLSYEQYF. The DNA for the CDR3 is TGCAGTGCTAGAGACAGGGGGCCACTCTCCTACGAGCAGTACTTC.

This clonotype appeared many times. The chain uses TRBV15 and TRBJ1-5, with unresolved D. Germline loops: CDR1 LNHNV, CDR2 YYDKDF (reference sequence). The length of the CDR3 is 18 residues. V was cut by 0 bases and J by 0 bases, with 15 bases left in between. CDR3 sequence: CATSRDREDPYSNQPQHF. The CDR3 DNA reads as TGTGCCACCAGCAGAGATAGAGAAGACCCGTATAGCAATCAGCCCCAGCATTTT.

The sample holds a few counts of this clonotype. CDR3 sequence reads: CASSQESLTTNEKLFF. DNA of the CDR3: TGCGCCAGCAGCCAGGAGAGCCTTACAACTAATGAAAAACTGTTTTTT. The chain couples TRBV5-1 to TRBJ1-4; D unclear. V was shortened by 4 bases and J by 0 bases, with 13 bases between the two germline ends. This CDR3 spans 16 amino acids. CDR1 and CDR2 from the germline V gene are SGHRS and YFSETQ.

In this sample, this clonotype turned up a few times. The V gene is TRBV5-1, the J gene TRBJ2-7; D gene uncertain. The V gene's germline CDR1 is SGHRS and CDR2 YFSETQ. The CDR3 length is 14 residues. Trimming stripped 0 bases from V and 3 bases from J, with 10 bases between. CDR3 loop: CASSLVSEGYEQYF. CDR3 in DNA: TGCGCCAGCAGCTTGGTCTCGGAAGGCTACGAGCAGTACTTC.